These T cell receptor beta chains were read from a single sample in a study of PD-1 blockade in classical Hodgkin lymphoma. Sequencing used immunoSEQ multiplex PCR; TCRdb keeps in-frame clones, though not all of them. In the table there are 130,000 to 150,000 clones, just under 80% of which are singletons. The sequencing used peripheral blood mononuclear cells (PBMCs), collected before the second cycle of nivolumab. Receptors originate from a human donor with classical Hodgkin lymphoma. Each CDR3 is given with its conserved first and last residue. D genes are given only for firm matches. Clone size is not always given. Where it is, it says once, few, many or a class for expanded clones.

TRBV4-3	TRBD1	-	TRBJ2-1	TGCGCCAGCAGCCAAGACGCGACAGGGGGCTACAATGAGCAGTTCTTC	CASSQDATGGYNEQFF
TRBV19	-	once	TRBJ1-1	TGTGCCAGTAGATCCCGACTGAGGTGGAACACTGAAGCTTTCTTT	CASRSRLRWNTEAFF
TRBV19	-	-	TRBJ1-2	TGTGCCAGTAGTACCTATCATGGCTACACCTTC	CASSTYHGYTF
TRBV5-4	-	-	TRBJ1-2	TGTGCCAGCAGCTCCAATACACTTGGCTACACCTTC	CASSSNTLGYTF
TRBV29-1	TRBD2	-	TRBJ2-1	TGCAGCGTTGTTAGACTAGCGGGACTGGATTCCTACAATGAGCAGTTCTTC	CSVVRLAGLDSYNEQFF
TRBV6-5	TRBD1	-	TRBJ2-7	TGTGCCAGCAGCAGAACAGGGGGCGGCTCCGAGCAGTACTTC	CASSRTGGGSEQYF
TRBV29-1	TRBD1	-	TRBJ2-2	TGCAGCGTTAGACAGGGGGCGAACACCGGGGAGCTGTTTTTT	CSVRQGANTGELFF
TRBV11-3	-	-	TRBJ2-1	TGTGCCAGCAGCTTAGCTTTCTCTGAGAGCTCCTACAATGAGCAGTTCTTC	CASSLAFSESSYNEQFF
TRBV18	-	-	TRBJ1-3	TGTGCCAGCTCACCATGGGAAGGCTTCTCTGGAAACACCATATATTTT	CASSPWEGFSGNTIYF
TRBV18	-	-	TRBJ1-5	TGTGCCAGCTCACCCGGGGGGGATCAGCCCCAGCATTTT	CASSPGGDQPQHF
TRBV9	-	-	TRBJ2-3	TGTGCCAGCAGCGTGGGGGATACGCAGTATTTT	CASSVGDTQYF
TRBV15	-	-	TRBJ1-1	TGTGCCACCAGCAGAGATCGGGCAGGTAATACTGAAGCTTTCTTT	CATSRDRAGNTEAFF
TRBV5-1	-	-	TRBJ2-5	TGCGCCAGCAGCTTGGGACAGAACCAAGAGACCCAGTACTTC	CASSLGQNQETQYF
TRBV2	-	-	TRBJ2-3	TGTGCCAGCAGCGAATGGGCAGGGGCCACAGATACGCAGTATTTT	CASSEWAGATDTQYF